This paragraph covers one T cell receptor (beta chain) sequence. The data originate from a study of T cell repertoires in cytomegalovirus infection. TCRdb ran MiXCR on the reads and lists one entry per CDR3 protein. This sample has 200,000 to 250,000 distinct CDR3 sequences, with approximately 24% found just once. The CDR3 loop spans 14 amino acids. Trimming shortened V by 4 bases and J by 6 bases, and 14 bases separated the two germline ends. Looked up from germline, CDR1 is SNHLY and CDR2 is FYNNEI. Sequencing was carried out using CD8+ T cells from PBMCs. This chain joins TRBV2 and TRBJ2-3; D call uncertain. The source is a human donor in good health (CMV status not recorded). Some clones in this sample may be carry-over from other donors' samples. The CDR3 DNA sequence: TGTGCCAGCAGTGTGGGGATCGTAACGGATACGCAGTATTTT. Residues: CASSVGIVTDTQYF. The variable domain in full, with the rest retrieved from reference TRBV2 and TRBJ2-3, is EPEVTQTPSHQVTQMGQEVILRCVPISNHLYFYWYRQILGQKVEFLVSFYNNEISEKSEIFDDQFSVERPDGSNFTLKIRSTKLEDSAMYFCASSVGIVTDTQYFGPGTRLTVL.